The TCR beta chain under discussion was sequenced for a study of regulatory T cells in long-lasting Graves disease. CDR3 length: 15 amino acids. Deletions cut 1 base from V and 2 bases from J, with 12 bases between. The germline V gene encodes CDR1 MGHRA and CDR2 YSYEKL. Time point reported: newly diagnosed GD, antithyroid drugs for less than 3 months. Preparation of the TCR library used RNA extracted from PBMCs. CDR3-region Arm-PCR and iRepertoire HTBI primers produced the TCR beta libraries. MiXCR, run by TCRdb on the multiplex PCR reads, gives a single entry per CDR3 protein. Of a few hundred thousand distinct CDR3 sequences detected, about 12% appear once; the ten largest clones hold under 20%. A further study also used this sample, focusing on T cells in Graves' hyperthyroidism and ophthalmopathy.

The rearrangement joins TRBV4-1 to TRBJ2-7, with D perhaps TRBD2 (5 bases). The clonotype was recovered from a young woman with Graves disease. This material consisted of peripheral blood mononuclear cells (PBMCs), taken at new diagnosis, from a patient treated with antithyroid drugs. The DNA for the CDR3 is TGCGCCAGCAGCCAAGGCGGAGGTACTGCCTACGAGCAGTACGTC. Protein product: CASSQGGGTAYEQYV.